These 8 T cell receptor beta chains were all obtained from the same sample, sequenced in a study of shared T cell receptors in the human thymus. Profiling relied on immunoSEQ multiplex PCR, and the TCRdb table lists in-frame clones only, not all of them. The sample contains 630,000 or so clones, 70% to 90% of which appear only once. This same sample was also part of a study on human thymus T cells.

The sequenced material came from thymocytes. Receptors originate from a boy under two years old with a congenital heart defect.

The chain joins TRBV9 to TRBJ2-6, with 7 bases matching TRBD1. The CDR3 is 17 residues long. Germline V lookup: CDR1 SGDLS, CDR2 YYNGEE. With 0 bases clipped from V and 0 bases from J, the junction kept 3 bases outside the gene matches. The CDR3: CASSVGDSRSGANVLTF. CDR3 DNA: TGTGCCAGCAGCGTAGGGGACAGCCGCTCTGGGGCCAACGTCCTGACTTTC.

The gene calls are TRBV28 and TRBJ2-7, with D possibly matching TRBD2 (5 bases). Trimming took 3 bases from V and 7 from J, leaving 10 bases between them. CDR3 length: 12 residues. Per germline, CDR1 MDHEN and CDR2 SYDVKM. The CDR3 DNA follows: TGTGCCAGCAGTTTGAGGGTGGGGGAGCAGTACTTC. This codes for CASSLRVGEQYF.

The V gene is TRBV4-2, the J gene TRBJ2-1; 9 bases are shared with TRBD2. V trimming: 4 bases; J trimming: 7 bases; junction bases outside the gene matches: 8. CDR1 is LGHNA and CDR2 is YNFKEQ in the germline V gene. CDR3 length: 15 amino acids. The CDR3 bases are TGTGCCAGCAGCCCAAGGCGGGGGGGTGGGAATGAGCAGTTCTTC. It is translated as CASSPRRGGGNEQFF.

The chain is built from TRBV28 and TRBJ2-2; 10 bases line up with TRBD1. V lost 7 bases to trimming and J lost 0 bases; unmatched junction nucleotides: 8. The germline V gene has CDR1 MDHEN and CDR2 SYDVKM. The CDR3 has 17 amino acids. The CDR3 loop reads CASKGTGEFANTGELFF. Here the CDR3 DNA reads TGTGCCAGCAAAGGGACAGGGGAGTTCGCGAACACCGGGGAGCTGTTTTTT.

The V gene is TRBV9, the J gene TRBJ2-3; TRBD2 aligns across 7 bases. The CDR3 sequence is 15 residues long. Trimming cost V 3 bases and J 5 bases; bases outside gene matches: 9. Germline lookup yields CDR1 SGDLS and CDR2 YYNGEE. The CDR3 nucleotides read TGTGCCAGCAGCGCCAGGGACTATGAGGGAGATACGCAGTATTTT. Translation gives CASSARDYEGDTQYF.

The V and J genes are TRBV6-5 and TRBJ1-6; D gene ambiguous. The germline CDR1 and CDR2 sequences are MNHEY and SVGAGI. CDR3 length: 12 amino acids. Trimming shortened V by 6 bases and J by 7 bases, and 7 bases separated the two germline ends. The CDR3 sequence is CASSRENSPLHF. The CDR3 bases are TGTGCCAGCAGCCGCGAGAATTCACCCCTCCACTTT.

The rearrangement uses TRBV7-6 and TRBJ2-3; a possible D gene is TRBD2 (6 bases). The CDR3 runs to 13 residues. Trimming took off 2 bases at V and 11 bases at J, with 14 bases between the two ends. The V gene's germline CDR1 is SGHVS and CDR2 FNYEAQ. The CDR3 DNA sequence: TGTGCCAGCAGCTTATGGATGGGGCGGGGGCAGTATTTT. As protein: CASSLWMGRGQYF.

The V and J genes are TRBV13 and TRBJ1-1, with D perhaps TRBD1 (6 bases). Germline V gives CDR1 PRHDT, CDR2 FYEKMQ (reference sequence). Trimming took 2 bases from V and 12 from J, leaving 19 bases between them. The length of the CDR3 is 14 residues. The CDR3 sequence is CASSLSSDSLFTFF. CDR3 sequence (DNA): TGTGCCAGCAGCTTATCCTCGGACAGCCTTTTTACTTTCTTT.